The clone carrying this TCR beta chain was detected ten times or more. The target antigen is unknown. This entry is derived from a study of T cells in Graves' hyperthyroidism and ophthalmopathy. The study, taken as a whole, reports: Ophthalmopathy prediction by the model preceded onset by a median approximately six months.

Amplification of TCR beta CDR3 regions used RNA as the template. During a first-round RT-PCR of the TCR CDR3, the HTBI primer set was used. A single record per CDR3 protein comes from TCRdb applying MiXCR to the multiplex PCR reads. The data show about 270,000 distinct CDR3 sequences, approximately 23% seen once. Germline V gene lookup returns CDR1 SQVTM and CDR2 ANQGSEA. V was pared by 8 bases and J by 5 bases, with 10 bases of the junction left unmatched. This CDR3 contains 13 residues. Sequenced sample: blood. The gene calls are TRBV29-1 and TRBJ2-5, with 8 bases aligning to TRBD1. This receptor was identified in a woman aged 40 to 50 with Graves' ophthalmopathy. CDR3 sequence reads: CSTDPGGGETQYF. The CDR3 DNA reads TGCAGCACCGACCCAGGGGGCGGGGAGACCCAGTACTTC.